A selection of T cell receptor beta chains follows, all from one sample in a study of T cell responses to AZD1222 COVID-19 vaccine. The method was immunoSEQ multiplex PCR; TCRdb's version includes in-frame clones alone and lacks a portion of them. The sample has around 130,000 clones; 93% are singletons. The sample consisted of peripheral blood, taken on day 0 of AZD1222 vaccination. The receptors shown here come from an adult in good health. The CDR3 runs from the conserved cysteine through the conserved F or W. The order of the fields is CDR3 DNA, CDR3 protein, D gene, V gene, clone size, J gene. D genes are given only for firm matches. Not all rows give a size; the values are once, few, many and, for expanded clones, a class.

DNA: TGCAGCGTTTCCGGGACAGGAAATTCGAACACTGAAGCTTTCTTT
CDR3: CSVSGTGNSNTEAFF
D: TRBD1
V: TRBV29-1
size: once
J: TRBJ1-1

DNA: TGCGCCAGCAGCCCTAAGGACAGGGAGATAGGTGAAAAACTGTTTTTT
CDR3: CASSPKDREIGEKLFF
D: TRBD1
V: TRBV5-1
size: NA
J: TRBJ1-4

DNA: TGCGCCAGCAGCCAAGACCGGGGTGTGGGGGGGAACGACGAGCAGTACTTC
CDR3: CASSQDRGVGGNDEQYF
D: TRBD2
V: TRBV4-1
size: NA
J: TRBJ2-7

DNA: TGTGCCATCGGGTCGGGGTTCCAAGGTCAGCCCCAGCATTTT
CDR3: CAIGSGFQGQPQHF
D: NA
V: TRBV10-3
size: NA
J: TRBJ1-5

DNA: TGCAGCGTTGGGGCAACATACAGGTACAATGAGCAGTTCTTC
CDR3: CSVGATYRYNEQFF
D: NA
V: TRBV29-1
size: NA
J: TRBJ2-1

DNA: TGTGCCAGCCAGGGGGCTTGGGGCAATCAGCCCCAGCATTTT
CDR3: CASQGAWGNQPQHF
D: TRBD1
V: TRBV2
size: NA
J: TRBJ1-5

DNA: TGTGCCAGCAGCCTGGGACTAGCGGGGGGGGAGGAGACCCAGTACTTC
CDR3: CASSLGLAGGEETQYF
D: TRBD2
V: TRBV3-1/TRBV3-2
size: NA
J: TRBJ2-5

DNA: TGTGCCAGCTCACCACTAGCGGGGGACACAGATACGCAGTATTTT
CDR3: CASSPLAGDTDTQYF
D: TRBD2
V: TRBV18
size: NA
J: TRBJ2-3

DNA: TGTGCCAGCAGTTATGCCAGCTCGCAGCCCCAGCATTTT
CDR3: CASSYASSQPQHF
D: NA
V: TRBV27
size: once
J: TRBJ1-5

DNA: TGTGCCAGCAGTCCCCAGACCGGTTATGGCTACACCTTC
CDR3: CASSPQTGYGYTF
D: NA
V: TRBV27
size: few
J: TRBJ1-2

DNA: TGCGCCAGCAGCCAAGTTTGGAGGGGAGAAGCTTTCTTT
CDR3: CASSQVWRGEAFF
D: NA
V: TRBV4-1
size: NA
J: TRBJ1-1

DNA: TGTGCCAGCACCCAGAACACCCGGTACTATGGCTACACCTTC
CDR3: CASTQNTRYYGYTF
D: NA
V: TRBV6-6
size: NA
J: TRBJ1-2

DNA: TGTGCCAGCAGCATCCCCACCACAGATACGCAGTATTTT
CDR3: CASSIPTTDTQYF
D: NA
V: TRBV5-6
size: NA
J: TRBJ2-3

DNA: TGTGCCAGCAGTTGGGAGAGGTGGTATGGCTACACCTTC
CDR3: CASSWERWYGYTF
D: NA
V: TRBV12-3/TRBV12-4
size: NA
J: TRBJ1-2

DNA: TGTGCCAGCAGTGACAGAAACTCCTACGAGCAGTACTTC
CDR3: CASSDRNSYEQYF
D: NA
V: TRBV2
size: NA
J: TRBJ2-7

DNA: TGCGCCAGCAGCTTGGGTCAGAATTCACCCCTCCACTTT
CDR3: CASSLGQNSPLHF
D: NA
V: TRBV5-1
size: NA
J: TRBJ1-6

DNA: TGTGCCACCAGTGCCACAGGGGATGGGACAGATACGCAGTATTTT
CDR3: CATSATGDGTDTQYF
D: TRBD1
V: TRBV24-1
size: NA
J: TRBJ2-3